The 26 T cell receptor beta chains presented below share a single source sample, sequenced in a study of blood T cell repertoires in COVID-19. Here immunoSEQ multiplex PCR was the method, and the copy in TCRdb shows in-frame clones only, minus some. The profile shows tens of thousands of clones, roughly 90% of them singletons. The material sequenced was peripheral blood. Source of these receptors: a man aged 50-59 years with acute or convalescent COVID-19.

The chain recombines TRBV4-1 with TRBJ2-7; possible D gene TRBD2, 5 bases. The germline V gene encodes CDR1 MGHRA and CDR2 YSYEKL. The CDR3 totals 14 residues. V was shortened by 3 bases and J by 5 bases, with 14 bases between the two germline ends. CDR3 in DNA: TGCGCCAGCAGCCACCTTTGGGGTAGCGACGAGCAGTACTTC. This encodes CASSHLWGSDEQYF.

This rearrangement joins TRBV3-1 (or the pseudogene TRBV3-2) to TRBJ2-7; 7 nucleotides agree with TRBD2. This CDR3 has 14 residues. With 0 bases clipped from V and 5 bases from J, the junction kept 4 bases outside the gene matches. The germline V gene encodes CDR1 LGHDT and CDR2 YNNKEL (reference sequence). The CDR3 region is CASSQEGGSNEQYF. For the CDR3, the DNA is TGTGCCAGCAGCCAAGAGGGCGGGAGTAACGAGCAGTACTTC.

This clone appeared once. The chain links TRBV18 to TRBJ2-3, with 11 bases lining up with TRBD2. Germline V lookup: CDR1 KGHSH, CDR2 LQKENI. V lost 0 bases, J lost 0 bases, and 5 bases stayed unmatched. The CDR3 length is 18 residues. The CDR3 region has the DNA TGTGCCAGCTCACCACCGGGGTGGACTAGCGGGAGCACAGATACGCAGTATTTT. It codes for CASSPPGWTSGSTDTQYF. Together with reference TRBV18 and TRBJ2-3, the CDR3 gives the full variable domain: NAGVMQNPRHLVRRRGQEARLRCSPMKGHSHVYWYRQLPEEGLKFMVYLQKENIIDESGMPKERFSAEFPKEGPSILRIQQVVRGDSAAYFCASSPPGWTSGSTDTQYFGPGTRLTVL.

This sequence joins TRBV27 and TRBJ2-2; 8 bases align to TRBD1. Trimming at V came to 5 bases and at J to 0 bases, leaving 5 bases not matched to a gene. The CDR3 is 16 amino acids. CDR1 is MNHEY, CDR2 SMNVEV, per germline (reference sequence). The CDR3 DNA reads TGTGCCAGCAGTCTAGGGACAGGCGCGAACACCGGGGAGCTGTTTTTT. This gives the protein CASSLGTGANTGELFF.

The DNA of the CDR3 is TGTGCCACCAGTGAATCGACAGGTAATGGCTACACCTTC. It codes for CATSESTGNGYTF. The chain has TRBV24-1 and TRBJ1-2; D might be TRBD1 (6 bases). CDR1 is KGHDR and CDR2 is SFDVKD in the germline V gene. This CDR3 spans 13 amino acids. V was shortened by 4 bases and J by 6 bases, with 11 bases between the two germline ends.

The chain couples TRBV28 to TRBJ2-6, with D possibly matching TRBD2 (5 bases). Germline V gene sequence: CDR1 MDHEN, CDR2 SYDVKM. V dropped 6 bases and J dropped 0 bases, with 9 bases sitting between them. CDR3 length: 15 amino acids. The chain's CDR3 is CASSSGYSGANVLTF. The CDR3 DNA sequence: TGTGCCAGCAGCTCGGGGTACTCTGGGGCCAACGTCCTGACTTTC.

CDR3 loop: CASSSLYTGGMNTEAFF. In DNA form, the CDR3 reads TGTGCCAGCAGTTCTCTATACACGGGGGGAATGAACACTGAAGCTTTCTTT. The rearrangement uses TRBV28 and TRBJ1-1, with D possibly matching TRBD1 (5 bases). Germline assignment: CDR1 MDHEN and CDR2 SYDVKM. This CDR3 has 17 amino acids. The V and J ends lost 4 bases and 0 bases respectively, with 18 bases between them.

This sequence joins TRBV19 and TRBJ1-2, with D uncertain. Germline V CDR1 and CDR2: LNHDA, SQIVND (reference sequence). CDR3 length: 14 amino acids. The V gene lost 2 bases and the J gene lost 5 bases, with 12 bases spanning the gap. The DNA for the CDR3 is TGTGCCAGTAGTATACAGGTCGGGGTATATGGCTACACCTTC. As protein: CASSIQVGVYGYTF.

In DNA form, the CDR3 reads TGTGCCAGCAGCCCTAGCGGGAGTGTAAGGTTCTTC. Translating it yields CASSPSGSVRFF. The V call is TRBV3-1 (or the pseudogene TRBV3-2), the J call TRBJ2-1; TRBD2 matches 10 bases. The germline V gene encodes CDR1 LGHDT and CDR2 YNNKEL (reference sequence). Trimming at V came to 4 bases and at J to 15 bases, leaving 6 bases not matched to a gene. The CDR3 is 12 residues long.

V and J are TRBV28 and TRBJ2-3, with 7 bases that match TRBD1. The CDR3 has 13 residues. The trim removed 6 bases at V and 3 bases at J, leaving 3 bases unmatched. Germline assignment: CDR1 MDHEN and CDR2 SYDVKM. The CDR3 coding sequence is TGTGCCAGCAGAGAACAGGGGACAGATACGCAGTATTTT. Translating gives CASREQGTDTQYF.

The J gene is TRBJ2-3, the V gene TRBV6-2 or TRBV6-3; 9 bases map to TRBD2. The CDR3 consists of 16 residues. Germline CDR1 reads MNHEY; CDR2 reads SVGEGT. With V trimmed by 5 bases and J by 0 bases, 6 bases remained unmatched. The CDR3, as DNA: TGTGCCAGCAGTCGCGGACTAGCGAGAAGCACAGATACGCAGTATTTT. Translated, it gives CASSRGLARSTDTQYF.

The chain recombines TRBV30 with TRBJ1-4, with no clear D. This CDR3 is 12 amino acids long. The germline V gene has CDR1 GTSNPN and CDR2 SVGIG (reference sequence). The V and J ends lost 8 bases and 7 bases respectively, with 14 bases between them. The CDR3 loop is CARGGSSEKLFF. DNA of the CDR3: TGTGCCCGGGGAGGGAGTAGTGAAAAACTGTTTTTT.

CDR3 protein: CASSLGGGSSYEQYF. Here the CDR3 DNA reads TGTGCCAGCAGCTTAGGAGGCGGAAGCTCCTACGAGCAGTACTTC. This sequence joins TRBV7-7 and TRBJ2-7; no firm D call. Germline CDR1 and CDR2: SSHAT and FNYEAQ (reference sequence). Trimming stripped 1 base from V and 0 bases from J, with 10 bases between. The CDR3 has 15 amino acids.

The V and J genes are TRBV6-5 and TRBJ2-3; 7 bases agree with TRBD1. V shed 5 bases, J shed 0 bases, and the junction held 5 bases outside the gene matches. The CDR3 length is 15 residues. The germline V gene has CDR1 MNHEY and CDR2 SVGAGI. CDR3 loop: CASSRQGRSTDTQYF. As DNA, the CDR3 is TGTGCCAGCAGTCGACAGGGCAGGAGCACAGATACGCAGTATTTT.

V and J are TRBV9 and TRBJ2-3, with 7 bases matching TRBD2. The CDR3 runs to 16 residues. V dropped 2 bases and J dropped 2; count of bases not matched to a gene: 8. The germline gives CDR1 SGDLS, CDR2 YYNGEE. The CDR3 nucleotides are TGTGCCAGCAGCGTGGGGGGGATGAGGAACACAGATACGCAGTATTTT. Protein sequence: CASSVGGMRNTDTQYF.

The chain has TRBV6-1 and TRBJ1-3; D is unresolved. There are 16 residues in the CDR3. V lost 1 base and J lost 0, with 10 bases in between. Germline V gene lookup returns CDR1 MNHNS and CDR2 SASEGT. CDR3 amino acids: CASSEGALGSGNTIYF. The CDR3 DNA reads TGTGCCAGCAGTGAAGGGGCGCTGGGCTCTGGAAACACCATATATTTT.

This chain links TRBV5-6 with TRBJ1-2; D is ambiguous. V lost 0 bases to trimming and J lost 3 bases, with 15 bases between them. The CDR3 sequence is 16 residues long. Germline CDR1 is SGHDT and CDR2 is YYEEEE. Here the CDR3 DNA reads TGTGCCAGCAGCTTGGTATCCCCTCTTGTCGACTATGGCTACACCTTC. Translation: CASSLVSPLVDYGYTF.

This clone has only one observation. J is TRBJ1-2 and V is TRBV9, with 8 bases matching TRBD1. CDR3 length: 15 residues. Germline CDR1 is SGDLS and CDR2 is YYNGEE. The ends lost 4 bases at V and 2 bases at J; junction bases unmatched: 7. CDR3 sequence: CASSTKDRVNYGYTF. CDR3 DNA sequence: TGTGCCAGCAGCACCAAGGACAGGGTCAACTATGGCTACACCTTC.

The CDR3 DNA sequence: TGTGCCAGCAGCTTATCGCGACAGGGCGAGCAGTACGTC. Protein product: CASSLSRQGEQYV. The gene calls are TRBV7-2 and TRBJ2-7, with 7 bases aligning to TRBD1. Germline V gene data show CDR1 as SGHTA and CDR2 as FQGNSA. V shed 2 bases, J shed 6 bases, and the junction held 4 bases outside the gene matches. The CDR3 is 13 amino acids.

The chain employs TRBV4-3 and TRBJ2-1; TRBD2 might be the D (5 bases). CDR1 is LGHNA and CDR2 is YSLEER in the germline V gene. The V gene lost 1 base and the J gene lost 8 bases, with 18 bases spanning the gap. The CDR3 contains 16 residues. CDR3 sequence (DNA): TGCGCCAGCAGCCAAGGAGGGCTGGTGCTTATCGATGAGCAGTTCTTC. The encoded protein is CASSQGGLVLIDEQFF.

The rearrangement links TRBV18 to TRBJ2-7; 9 nucleotides line up with TRBD1. V lost 3 bases to trimming and J lost 2 bases; unmatched junction nucleotides: 2. The CDR3 totals 14 residues. Looked up from germline, CDR1 is KGHSH and CDR2 is LQKENI. Here the CDR3 DNA reads TGTGCCAGCTCACCGGGACAGGGAACCTACGAGCAGTACTTC. This translates into CASSPGQGTYEQYF.

The chain couples TRBV11-2 to TRBJ1-6, with no clear D. V shed 5 bases and J shed 0 bases, with 11 bases lying between them. CDR1 and CDR2 (germline): SGHAT, FQNNGV. The CDR3 consists of 16 residues. In nucleotides, the CDR3 is TGTGCCAGCAGCCATAGCCGAAGCTCCTATAATTCACCCCTCCACTTT. This translates into CASSHSRSSYNSPLHF.

J is TRBJ2-3 and V is TRBV4-1, with 9 positions matching TRBD1. The CDR3 loop spans 17 amino acids. V gave up 4 bases and J gave up 1 base; unmatched junction bases: 9. Germline V lookup: CDR1 MGHRA, CDR2 YSYEKL. CDR3 in DNA: TGCGCCAGCAGCCGGGGGAAGGACAGGGGCCGCACAGATACGCAGTATTTT. Translation: CASSRGKDRGRTDTQYF.

The rearrangement joins TRBV3-1 (or the pseudogene TRBV3-2) to TRBJ2-7; D is unclear. The CDR3 has 17 residues. Germline V gene data show CDR1 as LGHDT and CDR2 as YNNKEL (reference sequence). The ends were cut back, 0 bases at V and 0 bases at J, with 15 bases in the middle. CDR3 nucleotides: TGTGCCAGCAGCCAAGATTCCCGAGTACTAAACTCCTACGAGCAGTACGTC. This sequence encodes CASSQDSRVLNSYEQYV.

The count of this clone is one. V is TRBV27 and J is TRBJ1-2, with a possible D match to TRBD1 (6 bases). The CDR3 has 15 residues. V lost 6 bases and J lost 7, with 21 bases in between. The V gene's germline CDR1 is MNHEY and CDR2 SMNVEV (reference sequence). CDR3 amino acids: CASSLQGILVCGYTF. The CDR3 nucleotides read TGTGCCAGCAGCCTACAGGGTATCCTAGTGTGTGGCTACACCTTC.

V and J are TRBV6-5 and TRBJ2-3, with 9 bases identical to TRBD2. CDR1 is MNHEY and CDR2 is SVGAGI in the germline V gene. V trimming: 11 bases; J trimming: 7 bases; junction bases outside the gene matches: 13. The CDR3 is 14 amino acids. Here the CDR3 DNA reads TGTGCCTCAAGGGATGGCGGGGGGGAAAATACGCAGTATTTT. Residues: CASRDGGGENTQYF.